Following are 21 T cell receptor beta chains from one sample sequenced in a study of shared clonotypes between healthy human individuals (TCRdb year 2020). The library was built by means of the immunoSEQ multiplex PCR assay. TCRdb carries this immuneACCESS record with in-frame sequences only. Its versions omit some clonotypes, under half of them owing to an unresolved V gene in the studies checked, with the rest unexplained. In this sample the table shows over a million clones, approximately 98% of which occur a single time. Of the sample, about 0.4% falls within the top ten clones. Specimen: naive CD4+ T cells sorted from blood. The label giving this sample's cell subset or site can be read as: CD45RA+ positively selected. The receptors here all came from a man aged 25 to 40 in good health.

A remark on this clone: This sample also contains other DNA sequences that code for the same CDR3. The J gene is TRBJ2-7, the V gene TRBV19; 13 bases line up with TRBD2. CDR1 is LNHDA and CDR2 is SQIVND in the germline V gene (reference sequence). V dropped 5 bases and J dropped 3; count of bases not matched to a gene: 1. The CDR3 extends over 14 amino acids. The CDR3 DNA is TGTGCCAGTAGTGGACTAGCGGGAGTCTACGAGCAGTACTTC. Translated: CASSGLAGVYEQYF.

The chain recombines TRBV5-5 with TRBJ2-3; no clear D. The V end lost 1 base, the J end lost 0 bases, and 6 bases lay between the germline ends. This CDR3 contains 14 residues. Germline-derived CDR1 and CDR2 are SGHKS and YYEKEE (reference sequence). Written as DNA, the CDR3 is TGTGCCAGCAGCTTGTCACTGAGCACAGATACGCAGTATTTT. The encoded protein is CASSLSLSTDTQYF.

The rearrangement joins TRBV10-1 to TRBJ2-1; 9 bases are a match to TRBD1. Germline-derived CDR1 and CDR2 are WNHNN and SYGVQD (reference sequence). Losses at the gene ends were 3 bases for V and 2 bases for J; bases not matched to a gene: 8. This CDR3 is built from 17 residues. In DNA form, the CDR3 reads TGCGCCAGCAGTGACTCAAGACAGGGGGGACCCTACAATGAGCAGTTCTTC. Its translation: CASSDSRQGGPYNEQFF.

The rearrangement joins TRBV29-1 to TRBJ2-7; D is uncertain. V was clipped by 4 bases and J by 1 base, with 11 bases between them. The CDR3 loop spans 13 amino acids. The germline V gene has CDR1 SQVTM and CDR2 ANQGSEA. The CDR3 spells CSVAQDLSYEQYF. CDR3 coding DNA: TGCAGCGTTGCGCAAGACCTTTCCTACGAGCAGTACTTC.

CDR3 bases: TGTGCCAGCAGCTTGGGGGGACAGTTTGAGACCCAGTACTTC. This sequence encodes CASSLGGQFETQYF. J is TRBJ2-5 and V is TRBV5-4; TRBD1 agrees at 7 bases. The V and J ends lost 0 bases and 5 bases, in that order; junction bases with no gene match: 4. Germline values: CDR1 SGHNT, CDR2 YYREEE (reference sequence). The CDR3 is 14 amino acids.

On this clone itself: The sample contains more than one DNA sequence encoding this CDR3. The chain links TRBV2 to TRBJ2-5, with 7 bases identical to TRBD2. With V trimmed by 9 bases and J by 2 bases, 6 bases remained unmatched. The CDR3 totals 13 residues. Germline V gives CDR1 SNHLY, CDR2 FYNNEI. CDR3 bases: TGTGCCAGTTCCGGGACTAATCAAGAGACCCAGTACTTC. Its protein is CASSGTNQETQYF. The whole variable domain, remainder taken from reference TRBV2 and TRBJ2-5, is EPEVTQTPSHQVTQMGQEVILRCVPISNHLYFYWYRQILGQKVEFLVSFYNNEISEKSEIFDDQFSVERPDGSNFTLKIRSTKLEDSAMYFCASSGTNQETQYFGPGTRLLVL.

CDR3 nucleotide sequence: TGTGCCAGCAGCCCCGGCACAAGCTCAGATACGCAGTATTTT. Amino acid sequence: CASSPGTSSDTQYF. V and J are TRBV11-3 and TRBJ2-3; D remains unclear. Trimming left V 5 bases short and J 4 bases short, with 13 bases between. Germline V lookup: CDR1 SGHNT, CDR2 YENEEA. This CDR3 has 14 residues.

The chain links TRBV4-2 to TRBJ1-2; D is possibly TRBD1 (5 bases). CDR1 and CDR2 (germline): LGHNA, YNFKEQ. V was clipped by 0 bases and J by 4 bases, with 18 bases between them. This CDR3 has 17 residues. CDR3 amino acids: CASSQDLQPGAGYGYTF. The CDR3 region has the DNA TGTGCCAGCAGCCAAGATCTCCAGCCCGGGGCGGGCTATGGCTACACCTTC.

V gene TRBV5-4 combines with J gene TRBJ1-1; the D gene is possibly TRBD1 (6 bases). The CDR3 sequence is 16 residues long. V lost 3 bases to trimming and J lost 0 bases, with 15 bases between them. The germline V gene has CDR1 SGHNT and CDR2 YYREEE (reference sequence). The CDR3: CASSWEGGLLNTEAFF. In nucleotides, the CDR3 is TGTGCCAGCAGCTGGGAGGGGGGCTTGTTGAACACTGAAGCTTTCTTT.

The chain employs TRBV28 and TRBJ2-7; D is possibly TRBD1 or TRBD2 (5 bases each). The CDR3 spans 14 residues. CDR1 and CDR2 (germline): MDHEN, SYDVKM. The V end lost 4 bases, the J end lost 5 bases, and 15 bases lay between the germline ends. CDR3 sequence reads: CASSWAYEGNEQYF. CDR3 DNA: TGTGCCAGCAGTTGGGCTTACGAGGGGAACGAGCAGTACTTC.

This clone was seen only once. The chain links TRBV19 to TRBJ2-1; the match to TRBD2 covers 7 bases. V lost 6 bases, J lost 9 bases, and 20 bases stayed unmatched. The CDR3 is 17 amino acids. Germline V gives CDR1 LNHDA, CDR2 SQIVND (reference sequence). CDR3 in DNA: TGTGCCAGTAGCCTTAGAGGGAGCGGGAAGGTCCTAGGTGAGCAGTTCTTC. Translated, it gives CASSLRGSGKVLGEQFF.

The chain is built from TRBV18 and TRBJ2-1; 10 nucleotides line up with TRBD2. CDR3 size: 22 residues. The germline V gene encodes CDR1 KGHSH and CDR2 LQKENI. The J segment lost 3 bases and the V segment lost 6 bases, leaving 26 bases of the junction unmatched. The CDR3 is CASSRAPAVGSSGRVVYNEQFF. The DNA for the CDR3 is TGTGCCAGCTCCCGGGCGCCGGCCGTAGGGTCTAGCGGGAGAGTTGTCTACAATGAGCAGTTCTTC.

This chain connects TRBV10-3 to TRBJ2-7; TRBD1 matches 9 bases. CDR1 is ENHRY and CDR2 is SYGVKD in the germline V gene. The CDR3 consists of 15 residues. After removal of 10 bases from V and 6 bases from J, the junction contained 16 bases not matched to a gene. The CDR3 coding sequence is TGTGCCACCACCCCCAGGGACAGGGTATCTGGCGAGCAGTACTTC. The encoded protein is CATTPRDRVSGEQYF.

The chain uses TRBV19 and TRBJ2-4, with 8 bases matching TRBD2. Germline V gene data show CDR1 as LNHDA and CDR2 as SQIVND (reference sequence). This CDR3 has 14 residues. V lost 5 bases, J lost 0 bases, and 0 bases stayed unmatched. The CDR3: CASSLAGAKNIQYF. The DNA for the CDR3 is TGTGCCAGTAGTCTAGCGGGAGCCAAAAACATTCAGTACTTC.

This clone was observed once. This rearrangement joins TRBV15 to TRBJ2-7, with D possibly TRBD1 on 6 matching bases. Trimming cost V 3 bases and J 3 bases, with 18 bases left between them. The germline V gene encodes CDR1 LNHNV and CDR2 YYDKDF (reference sequence). The CDR3 has 16 residues. CDR3 DNA: TGTGCCACCAGCAGGATAACAGGGACCAGCTTCTACGAGCAGTACTTC. It is translated as CATSRITGTSFYEQYF. Using reference TRBV15 and TRBJ2-7 for the parts outside the CDR3, the full variable domain is DAMVIQNPRYQVTQFGKPVTLSCSQTLNHNVMYWYQQKSSQAPKLLFHYYDKDFNNEADTPDNFQSRRPNTSFCFLDIRSPGLGDTAMYLCATSRITGTSFYEQYFGPGTRLTVT.

The chain is built from TRBV5-1 and TRBJ2-5; TRBD2 aligns across 12 bases. The CDR3 runs to 18 residues. From germline, CDR1 is SGHRS and CDR2 YFSETQ. J lost 2 bases, V lost 2 bases, and 10 bases had no gene match. CDR3 DNA sequence: TGCGCCAGCAGCTTCCCTGTGACTAGCGGGAGTTTACAAGAGACCCAGTACTTC. This codes for CASSFPVTSGSLQETQYF.

The rearrangement uses TRBV4-1 and TRBJ2-5, with TRBD2 matching over 10 bases. CDR1 and CDR2 from the germline V gene are MGHRA and YSYEKL. The junction had 5 bases not matched to a gene; V was cut back by 0 bases and J by 1 base. The CDR3 contains 17 residues. The CDR3 DNA reads as TGCGCCAGCAGCCAAGAGGCCCAGCGGGAGGGCCAAGAGACCCAGTACTTC. Its translation is CASSQEAQREGQETQYF.

The rearrangement uses TRBV18 and TRBJ2-7; perhaps TRBD1 as D (6 bases). V lost 5 bases and J lost 7, with 12 bases in between. CDR1 KGHSH and CDR2 LQKENI come from the germline V gene. CDR3 length equals 12 residues. The CDR3 is CASSNQGREQYF. For the CDR3, the DNA is TGTGCCAGCTCAAACCAGGGGCGGGAGCAGTACTTC.

The chain carries TRBV6-5 and TRBJ2-2, with TRBD2 matching over 8 bases. The germline V gene encodes CDR1 MNHEY and CDR2 SVGAGI. Losses at the gene ends were 4 bases for V and 7 bases for J; bases not matched to a gene: 11. The CDR3 runs 16 residues. The CDR3 DNA reads TGTGCCAGCAGTTCGACTCGGGCGGGAGGAATCGGGGAGCTGTTTTTT. Amino acid sequence: CASSSTRAGGIGELFF.

The genes are TRBV7-2 and TRBJ2-2, with a weak D call TRBD2 (7 bases). The CDR3 runs to 16 residues. The germline gives CDR1 SGHTA, CDR2 FQGNSA. V lost 7 bases and J lost 5, with 20 bases in between. The CDR3 reads CASIRSGGVVTGELFF. CDR3 nucleotides: TGTGCCAGCATCCGCTCGGGGGGCGTCGTAACCGGGGAGCTGTTTTTT.

J is TRBJ2-7 and V is TRBV5-1; D ambiguous. V lost 4 bases and J 2 bases, leaving 16 bases between the germline ends. The CDR3 runs 15 residues. Germline CDR1 is SGHRS and CDR2 is YFSETQ. The CDR3 sequence is CASSHDKDGTYEQYF. In DNA, the CDR3 is TGCGCCAGCAGCCATGACAAGGATGGTACCTACGAGCAGTACTTC.